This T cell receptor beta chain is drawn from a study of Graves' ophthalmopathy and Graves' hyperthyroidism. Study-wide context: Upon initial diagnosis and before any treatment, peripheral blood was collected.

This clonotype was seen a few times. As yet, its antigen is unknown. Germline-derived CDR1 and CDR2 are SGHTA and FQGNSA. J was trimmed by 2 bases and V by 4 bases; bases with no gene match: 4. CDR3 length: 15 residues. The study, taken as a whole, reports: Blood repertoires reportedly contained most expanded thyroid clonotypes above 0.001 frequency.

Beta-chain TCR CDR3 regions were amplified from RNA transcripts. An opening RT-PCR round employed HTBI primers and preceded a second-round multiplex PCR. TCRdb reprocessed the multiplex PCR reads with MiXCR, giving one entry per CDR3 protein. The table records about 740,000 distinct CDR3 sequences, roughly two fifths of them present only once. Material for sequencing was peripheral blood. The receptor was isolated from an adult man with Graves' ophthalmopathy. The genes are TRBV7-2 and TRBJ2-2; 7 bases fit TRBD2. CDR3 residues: CASSSQRGNTGELFF. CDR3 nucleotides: TGTGCCAGCAGCTCCCAGCGGGGCAACACCGGGGAGCTGTTTTTT.